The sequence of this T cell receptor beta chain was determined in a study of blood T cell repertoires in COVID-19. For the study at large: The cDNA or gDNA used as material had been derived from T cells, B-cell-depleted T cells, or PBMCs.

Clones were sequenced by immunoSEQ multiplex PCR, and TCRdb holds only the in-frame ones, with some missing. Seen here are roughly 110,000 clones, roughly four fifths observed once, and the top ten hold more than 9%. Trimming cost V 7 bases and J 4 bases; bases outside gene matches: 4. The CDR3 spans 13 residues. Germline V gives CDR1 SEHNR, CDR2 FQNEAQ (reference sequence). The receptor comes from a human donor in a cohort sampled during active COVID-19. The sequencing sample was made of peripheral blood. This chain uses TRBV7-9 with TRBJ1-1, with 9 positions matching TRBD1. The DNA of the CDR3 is TGTGCCAGCAAGGGACAGGGCACCACTGAAGCTTTCTTT. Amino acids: CASKGQGTTEAFF. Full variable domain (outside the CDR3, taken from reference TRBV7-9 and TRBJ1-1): DTGVSQNPRHKITKRGQNVTFRCDPISEHNRLYWYRQTLGQGPEFLTYFQNEAQLEKSRLLSDRFSAERPKGSFSTLEIQRTEQGDSAMYLCASKGQGTTEAFFGQGTRLTVV.